The 24 T cell receptor beta chains listed next were all sequenced from one sample in a study of T cell repertoires in cytomegalovirus infection. These TCRs' antigens remain unknown. TCRdb analysed the reads with MiXCR anew, one entry per CDR3 protein. The repertoire holds roughly 990,000 distinct CDR3 sequences, with 30% to 40% as singletons. Sequences were derived from cultured CD8+ T cells from PBMCs, sampled from culture after CMV antigen stimulation. The receptor source for this set is a human donor in good health (CMV status not recorded). Some clones in this sample may be carry-over from other donors' samples.

The gene calls are TRBV2 and TRBJ1-2; no reliable D call. The V end was cut by 6 bases, the J end by 10 bases, with 12 bases between. CDR3 length equals 11 residues. The germline V gene has CDR1 SNHLY and CDR2 FYNNEI. CDR3 sequence: CASSGKGVYTF. CDR3 sequence (DNA): TGTGCCAGCAGCGGGAAAGGCGTCTACACCTTC.

Details on this clonotype: At one end the junction does not follow the germline gene, possibly because of a read error. The J gene is TRBJ2-4, the V gene TRBV6-6; D gene unclear. This CDR3 has 14 residues. Germline CDR1 reads MNHNY; CDR2 reads SVGAGI (reference sequence). Here the CDR3 DNA reads TGTGCCAACAGTAACAGTGGGACCAAAAACATTCAGTACTTC. Translation: CANSNSGTKNIQYF.

This clonotype was counted between two and nine times. V usage is TRBV19 and J usage is TRBJ2-2; D remains unclear. This CDR3 has 14 residues. Germline V gene lookup returns CDR1 LNHDA and CDR2 SQIVND (reference sequence). Trimming removed 3 bases from V and 5 bases from J, with 10 bases in between. In DNA form, the CDR3 reads TGTGCCAGTAGTATTGCCCAGAGAACCGGGGAGCTGTTTTTT. It translates to CASSIAQRTGELFF. The whole variable domain, remainder taken from reference TRBV19 and TRBJ2-2, is DGGITQSPKYLFRKEGQNVTLSCEQNLNHDAMYWYRQDPGQGLRLIYYSQIVNDFQKGDIAEGYSVSREKKESFPLTVTSAQKNPTAFYLCASSIAQRTGELFFGEGSRLTVL.

This clonotype turned up a few times. The V gene is TRBV7-2, the J gene TRBJ2-5, with 8 nucleotides matching TRBD1. V dropped 5 bases and J dropped 4; count of bases not matched to a gene: 6. CDR1 is SGHTA, CDR2 FQGNSA, per germline. This CDR3 contains 14 residues. The CDR3 sequence: CASSQGGTGETQYF. Here the CDR3 DNA reads TGTGCCAGCAGCCAGGGTGGGACAGGAGAGACCCAGTACTTC.

V and J are TRBV6-5 and TRBJ1-1, with D unclear. Germline CDR1 and CDR2: MNHEY and SVGAGI. The CDR3 has 14 residues. V was clipped by 0 bases and J by 0 bases, with 5 bases between them. The CDR3 bases are TGTGCCAGCAGTTACTCAGTTCTGAACACTGAAGCTTTCTTT. Its translation is CASSYSVLNTEAFF.

This clonotype was detected only a few times. The rearrangement joins TRBV4-2 to TRBJ1-2; 7 bases are shared with TRBD1. This CDR3 is 15 amino acids long. Looked up from germline, CDR1 is LGHNA and CDR2 is YNFKEQ. With V trimmed by 4 bases and J by 2 bases, 7 bases remained unmatched. CDR3: CASSPETGDNYGYTF. In nucleotides, the CDR3 is TGTGCCAGCAGCCCCGAAACAGGGGACAACTATGGCTACACCTTC.

This clonotype was picked up a small number of times. The genes are TRBV27 and TRBJ2-7; 9 bases map to TRBD1. CDR1 and CDR2 (germline): MNHEY, SMNVEV (reference sequence). The CDR3 totals 16 residues. V gave up 5 bases and J gave up 2 bases; unmatched junction bases: 10. Here the CDR3 DNA reads TGTGCCAGCAGTCCGTACACCGGGACAGGGACCTACGAGCAGTACGTC. As protein: CASSPYTGTGTYEQYV.

This clonotype has only a few counts. The chain carries TRBV25-1 and TRBJ1-1; no reliable D call. The ends were cut back, 7 bases at V and 1 base at J, with 16 bases in the middle. The CDR3 covers 15 residues. Germline V lookup: CDR1 MGHDK, CDR2 SYGVNS. In nucleotides, the CDR3 is TGTGCCAGCAAGAAGGAGGGCGAGAAGAACACTGAAGCTTTCTTT. Protein sequence: CASKKEGEKNTEAFF.

This clonotype was picked up a small number of times. The chain joins TRBV13 to TRBJ2-1; the D gene is possibly TRBD2 (6 bases). V shed 0 bases and J shed 0 bases, with 12 bases lying between them. The CDR3 is 17 residues long. Looked up from germline, CDR1 is PRHDT and CDR2 is FYEKMQ (reference sequence). For the CDR3, the DNA is TGTGCCAGCAGCTTAGGCGGAGGGGCCGACTCCTACAATGAGCAGTTCTTC. Translating gives CASSLGGGADSYNEQFF.

The chain employs TRBV5-6 and TRBJ1-1; 8 bases fit TRBD1. Per germline, CDR1 SGHDT and CDR2 YYEEEE. The CDR3 is made up of 15 amino acids. J was trimmed by 1 base and V by 1 base; bases with no gene match: 3. The CDR3 nucleotides read TGTGCCAGCAGCTTGATGGGACAGGCGAACACTGAAGCTTTCTTT. Its translation: CASSLMGQANTEAFF.

This clonotype was seen a few times. This rearrangement joins TRBV5-8 to TRBJ2-3; TRBD2 aligns across 8 bases. This CDR3 is 16 amino acids long. Germline CDR1 SGHTS, CDR2 YDEGEE. Trimming removed 0 bases from V and 4 bases from J; junction bases left unmatched: 7. CDR3 in amino acids: CASSLAVSGVSDTQYF. As DNA, the CDR3 is TGTGCCAGCAGCTTGGCCGTTAGCGGGGTATCAGATACGCAGTATTTT.

The rearrangement joins TRBV12-3 or TRBV12-4 to TRBJ2-7, with a tentative D call TRBD1 (6 bases). V was cut by 3 bases and J by 3 bases, with 12 bases left in between. This CDR3 spans 14 amino acids. The CDR3 DNA sequence: TGTGCCAGCAGTTTGCTCATAGGGGGCTACGAGCAGTACTTC. This sequence encodes CASSLLIGGYEQYF.

This CDR3 reads CASSSQISATSLGVRGETQYF. The CDR3 DNA follows: TGTGCCAGCAGCTCACAAATTTCGGCGACAAGTTTAGGGGTTCGAGGCGAGACCCAGTACTTC. The chain uses TRBV7-9 and TRBJ2-5; D is possibly TRBD1 (5 bases). Germline CDR1 reads SEHNR; CDR2 reads FQNEAQ (reference sequence). Trimming pared 4 bases from V and 5 bases from J, leaving 35 bases between. This CDR3 region has 21 residues.

The gene calls are TRBV7-9 and TRBJ2-1; no reliable D call. CDR3 size: 16 residues. V was trimmed by 3 bases and J by 5 bases, leaving 17 bases between them. Germline V gene sequence: CDR1 SEHNR, CDR2 FQNEAQ (reference sequence). CDR3 sequence (DNA): TGTGCCAGCAGCTTTCCGGGCGGTGGGTTTGACAATGAGCAGTTCTTC. This codes for CASSFPGGGFDNEQFF. Drawing the rest from reference TRBV7-9 and TRBJ2-1, the complete variable domain is DTGVSQNPRHKITKRGQNVTFRCDPISEHNRLYWYRQTLGQGPEFLTYFQNEAQLEKSRLLSDRFSAERPKGSFSTLEIQRTEQGDSAMYLCASSFPGGGFDNEQFFGPGTRLTVL.

The CDR3 here is CASTRGDSQGNEQFF. The CDR3 coding sequence is TGTGCCAGCACCCGAGGGGACTCCCAAGGCAATGAGCAGTTCTTC. The chain links TRBV28 to TRBJ2-1, with D perhaps TRBD2 (6 bases). The ends were cut back, 7 bases at V and 6 bases at J, with 19 bases in the middle. The CDR3 consists of 15 residues. Germline values: CDR1 MDHEN, CDR2 SYDVKM.

The chain uses TRBV27 and TRBJ1-2; a weak D match, TRBD1 (5 bases). V was trimmed by 7 bases and J by 0 bases, leaving 9 bases between them. The V gene's germline CDR1 is MNHEY and CDR2 SMNVEV (reference sequence). The CDR3 covers 13 residues. The CDR3 loop is CASTRGANYGYTF. As DNA, the CDR3 is TGTGCCAGCACCCGAGGGGCTAACTATGGCTACACCTTC.

The genes are TRBV20-1 and TRBJ1-5; the match to TRBD1 covers 9 bases. The CDR3 runs 18 residues. After removal of 4 bases from V and 3 bases from J, the junction contained 16 bases not matched to a gene. CDR1 is DFQATT and CDR2 is SNEGSKA in the germline V gene (reference sequence). The CDR3 coding sequence is TGCAGTGCTAAAACAGGGGGCGAAGTATGGTTGCCCAATCAGCCCCAGCATTTT. This translates into CSAKTGGEVWLPNQPQHF.

The CDR3 nucleotides are TGTGCCAGCGAATCGGAGGCCTACCCCTACAATGAGCAGTTCTTC. Translated: CASESEAYPYNEQFF. This chain uses TRBV2 with TRBJ2-1; possibly TRBD2 for D (5 bases). The CDR3 runs 15 residues. V was shortened by 8 bases and J by 2 bases, with 16 bases between the two germline ends. Per the germline V gene, CDR1 is SNHLY and CDR2 is FYNNEI.

This clonotype showed up just a few times. The rearrangement joins TRBV4-3 to TRBJ1-4, with D unresolved. The CDR3 sequence is 16 residues long. Between the trimmed V and J ends, which lost 0 bases and 6 bases, there was a span of 14 bases. Looked up from germline, CDR1 is LGHNA and CDR2 is YSLEER. CDR3 DNA sequence: TGCGCCAGCAGCCAAGATACCGGCCTTGCCTATGAAAAACTGTTTTTT. As protein: CASSQDTGLAYEKLFF.

This chain links TRBV12-3 or TRBV12-4 with TRBJ2-3; 8 bases align to TRBD1. The CDR3 is 15 amino acids. Losses at the gene ends were 7 bases for V and 2 bases for J; bases not matched to a gene: 8. The chain's CDR3 is CASKSDREYTDTQYF. The CDR3 nucleotides are TGTGCCAGCAAGTCGGACAGGGAGTACACAGATACGCAGTATTTT.

This clonotype has only a few counts. This chain uses TRBV12-3 or TRBV12-4 with TRBJ2-2; D possibly corresponds to TRBD1 (6 bases). The CDR3 extends over 15 amino acids. V lost 10 bases and J 1 base, leaving 16 bases between the germline ends. DNA for the CDR3: TGTGCCACCTATGCAGGACAGTTGAACACCGGGGAGCTGTTTTTT. Translating gives CATYAGQLNTGELFF.

The J gene is TRBJ2-7, the V gene TRBV10-2; D unresolved. The germline V gene encodes CDR1 WSHSY and CDR2 SAAADI. V lost 8 bases and J lost 2, with 10 bases in between. The CDR3 has 12 residues. The CDR3 region has the DNA TGCGCCAGCGGAGCAGTCCCCTACGAGCAGTACTTC. This sequence encodes CASGAVPYEQYF.

Ten or more counts support this clonotype. J is TRBJ2-2 and V is TRBV7-2; maybe TRBD2 (6 bases). The CDR3 covers 15 residues. V shed 1 base and J shed 4 bases, with 10 bases lying between them. The germline gives CDR1 SGHTA, CDR2 FQGNSA. CDR3 DNA: TGTGCCAGCAGCTTAGGGGGGGTCGGCACCGGGGAGCTGTTTTTT. It codes for CASSLGGVGTGELFF.

This clonotype was detected ten times or more. This chain joins TRBV7-2 and TRBJ2-5, with TRBD1 matching 10 bases. Germline V gene data show CDR1 as SGHTA and CDR2 as FQGNSA. The CDR3 length is 19 residues. After removal of 5 bases from V and 5 bases from J, the junction contained 20 bases not matched to a gene. CDR3 amino acids: CASSPSLVPGQGWQETQYF. CDR3 sequence (DNA): TGTGCCAGCAGCCCTAGTCTAGTCCCGGGACAGGGGTGGCAGGAGACCCAGTACTTC.